This T cell receptor beta chain was sequenced for a study of OX40 agonist ivuxolimab in advanced cancers. Study-level information: Ivuxolimab, an antibody that agonizes OX40 (CD134), was administered to the patients.

Study-wide findings and caveats: Averaged across samples, CD8+ T cells carried more expanded clones than CD4+ did. Among the nonresponders, some also had low normalized T-cell clonal expansion.

The length of the CDR3 is 15 residues. Germline-derived CDR1 and CDR2 are SGHTA and FQGNSA. V lost 1 base to trimming and J lost 5 bases, with 9 bases between them. TCRdb keeps only in-frame clones here, not all; method: immunoSEQ multiplex PCR. The sample holds tens of thousands of clones, 92% seen once. With respect to this clone: The antigen remains unidentified.

Blood was sampled at baseline, cycle 4 day 1, and cycle 7 day 1. The TCR sequence derives from an adult with an advanced solid tumor such as melanoma, head and neck, liver or kidney cancer. The material was CD4+ or CD8+ T cells sorted from blood, obtained in a trial of the OX40 agonist ivuxolimab. The rearrangement links TRBV7-2 to TRBJ1-6; possible D gene TRBD1, 6 bases. The CDR3 region has the DNA TGTGCCAGCAGCTTAGGGCAGGGGCATAATTCACCCCTCCACTTT. Protein product: CASSLGQGHNSPLHF.